Listed below are T cell receptor beta chains from one sample, sequenced in a study of blood T cell repertoires in COVID-19. The method was immunoSEQ multiplex PCR; TCRdb's version includes in-frame clones alone and lacks a portion of them. Of about 50,000 clones listed, approximately 81% are singletons. The sample taken for sequencing was peripheral blood. Receptors were obtained from a woman older than 75 with COVID-19, enrolled during active disease. Both conserved end residues are part of each CDR3. D genes are given only for firm matches. Clone size is stated in some rows and not others, as once, few, many or a class when expanded.

d_gene | j_gene | abundance | v_gene | CDR3nt | CDR3aa
- | TRBJ1-6 | few | TRBV30 | TGTGCCTGGACTGGTGACTCTGGATCACCCCTCCACTTT | CAWTGDSGSPLHF
- | TRBJ1-4 | - | TRBV11-2 | TGTGCCAGCAGGCTGCCCACGGATGAAAAACTGTTTTTT | CASRLPTDEKLFF
TRBD2 | TRBJ2-5 | - | TRBV3-1/TRBV3-2 | TGTGCCAGCAGGTCTGGGGAACTAGCGGGATCAGAGACCCAGTACTTC | CASRSGELAGSETQYF
TRBD2 | TRBJ2-7 | - | TRBV30 | TGTGCTGGACGGGGGGGCAGCGAGCAGTACTTC | CAGRGGSEQYF
- | TRBJ2-7 | once | TRBV12-2 | TGTGCAAGTCGCTTAGCTAGGGGGAGTACGTACGAGCAGTACTTC | CASRLARGSTYEQYF
TRBD2 | TRBJ2-7 | - | TRBV24-1 | TGTGCCACCAGTTTAGCGGGAGGCGAGCAGTACTTC | CATSLAGGEQYF
- | TRBJ2-2 | - | TRBV9 | TGTGCCAGCAGCGGGACAGCTACGAACACCGGGGAGCTGTTTTTT | CASSGTATNTGELFF
TRBD2 | TRBJ2-3 | few | TRBV7-2 | TGTGCCAGCAGCCCCCCCTGGTTAGCGGGAGAAAAAAATACGCAGTATTTT | CASSPPWLAGEKNTQYF
- | TRBJ2-5 | - | TRBV4-1 | TGCGCCAGCAGCCAAGTTATGGAGACCCAGTACTTC | CASSQVMETQYF
- | TRBJ2-7 | - | TRBV12-5 | TGTGCTAGTGGATCCAAATACAGGAACTCCTACGAGCAGTACTTC | CASGSKYRNSYEQYF